The clone carrying this TCR beta chain has more than one count but fewer than ten. This record comes from a study of control samples from healthy donors and cancer patients. The germline CDR1 and CDR2 sequences are SGHRS and YFSETQ. This CDR3 is 17 amino acids long. V dropped 2 bases and J dropped 4; count of bases not matched to a gene: 6. Generated by immunoSEQ multiplex PCR, the TCRdb table keeps only in-frame clones and is missing some. Among roughly 120,000 clones listed, roughly 89% were seen once. The sample was blood. The chain uses TRBV5-1 and TRBJ2-2, with 12 bases identical to TRBD2. This sequence was found in a man younger than 45 in good health. CDR3 in amino acids: CASSFRLAGDGTGELFF. CDR3 DNA sequence: TGCGCCAGCAGCTTCCGACTAGCGGGAGACGGCACCGGGGAGCTGTTTTTT.